This T cell receptor beta chain was identified during a study of blood T cells in healthy people across ages. Study observations and caveats: Diversity was higher, and naive CD4+ cells more numerous, in long-lived donors than in aged donors.

The germline V gene encodes CDR1 MNHEY and CDR2 SVGEGT. With 0 bases removed from V and 2 bases from J, the gap between germline ends came to 10 bases. The CDR3 contains 15 residues. Using a J-beta primer mix together with a sample-barcoded 5' primer, a second PCR was run for roughly 7 to 11 cycles. A tag from a template-switch adaptor with 12 random nucleotides marked each cDNA molecule. TCRdb re-called the 5' RACE reads with MiXCR, one entry per CDR3 protein. This sample has about 1.7 million distinct CDR3 sequences, with 28% found just once. Extractions gave at least 5.5 micrograms of total RNA per sample. This clonotype occurred many times. What it recognizes is unknown.

The origin of this receptor is a woman in her twenties or thirties in good health. V usage is TRBV6-2 or TRBV6-3 and J usage is TRBJ2-5, with D hard to call. Sequencing used blood. This CDR3 is CASSYSTYGQETQYF. The CDR3 DNA reads TGTGCCAGCAGTTACTCCACATACGGGCAAGAGACCCAGTACTTC.